This T cell receptor (beta chain) was sequenced during a study of control samples from healthy donors and cancer patients. The table lists this clone with a few counts. The sample holds other DNA sequences that translate to the same CDR3. This CDR3 is 15 amino acids long. Trimming removed 0 bases from V and 1 base from J, with 9 bases in between. CDR1 is MNHEY, CDR2 SMNVEV, per germline (reference sequence). TCRdb's table, derived via immunoSEQ multiplex PCR, lists solely in-frame clones and lacks some. Of around 200,000 clones in the sample, about nine tenths were seen once. The sample taken for sequencing was blood. The J gene is TRBJ1-1, the V gene TRBV27; TRBD1 is a possible D gene (6 bases). This sequence was found in a woman aged 25 to 39 in good health. In DNA, the CDR3 is TGTGCCAGCAGTTTATCGCCCAGGGGGAACACTGAAGCTTTCTTT. It translates to CASSLSPRGNTEAFF.